This T cell receptor beta chain was observed in a study of OX40 agonist ivuxolimab in advanced cancers. For context, the study as a whole: Ivuxolimab was an agonistic, fully human IgG2 monoclonal antibody directed against OX40 (CD134), a costimulatory receptor. A male proportion of 75% to 85% and a mean age of about 60 years, ranging from 23 to 79, were recorded for the dose-escalation cohort. Prior anti-PD-1, anti-PD-L1 or anti-CTLA-4 therapy was permitted, and less than 45% of dose-escalation patients had received checkpoint inhibitors. The purpose of peripheral TCRbeta sequencing was to test whether ivuxolimab changed TCR sequence diversity and led to clonal T-cell expansion. Of the 52 patients in dose escalation, approximately 20 had hepatocellular carcinoma, some 15 had melanoma, 9 had renal cell carcinoma and 9 had head and neck cancer. Partial responses occurred in three dose-escalation patients, of whom one had hepatocellular carcinoma and two had cutaneous melanoma. Intravenous ivuxolimab was administered to patients every 2 weeks at six dose levels: 0.01, 0.1, 0.3, 1.5, 3 and 10 mg/kg. The paper covers the monotherapy dose-escalation part of the phase I ivuxolimab trial, which included N ≈ 54 patients.

Patients with a history of autoimmune disease or receiving systemic immunosuppression were excluded from the trial. Peripheral blood for TCR sequencing was collected from all dose cohorts at baseline, on cycle 4 day 1, and on cycle 7 day 1. Samples were obtained from an open-label, multicenter, first-in-human phase I dose-escalation trial of ivuxolimab. Adults with locally advanced or metastatic head and neck squamous cell, hepatocellular, melanoma or renal cell carcinoma were enrolled in the trial. Before TCR sequencing, CD4+ T cells and CD8+ T cells were sorted from peripheral blood as separate populations. Including cysteine and phenylalanine, the CDR3 has 15 amino acids. Just CDR3 DNA is preserved here, 45 bases in frame from base 1. CDR1 and CDR2 (SGHNT, YENEEA) derive from the germline V gene. V and J are trimmed by 6 bases and 0 bases, and the gene matches miss 4 bases of the junction. Here is what the overall study found, with its caveats: Low levels of normalized T-cell clonal expansion were also shown by some nonresponding patients. The antigen specificity of the clonally expanded peripheral T cells was not determined. On average, CD8+ T cells showed more expanded clones than CD4+ T cells after ivuxolimab. In partial responders in the 0.1-3.0 mg/kg groups, normalized peripheral clonal expansion was found to be among the lowest, especially among CD8+ T cells. Clonal expansion of both CD4+ and CD8+ blood T cells was observed from baseline to week 6 at doses 0.1 to 3.0 mg/kg.

As to this clone: Its specific antigen is unknown. No much larger clonotype is one base removed from it; base qualities were not supplied.

Genomic DNA was extracted from sorted cells for sequencing of the TCRbeta CDR3 region. TCRbeta CDR3 regions were sequenced using the immunoSEQ Assay. TCRdb limited this immuneACCESS table to in-frame rearrangements with V and J called. A share of clones is missing; checked studies link under half to unresolved V genes, and the rest is unexplained. The sample table contains tens of thousands of clones; only one count was recorded for about 85% of them. The biggest ten clones account for roughly 1.3% of the sample. The sequence was obtained from an adult with an advanced solid tumor such as melanoma, head and neck, liver or kidney cancer. The chain couples TRBV11-3 to TRBJ2-1, with 8 bases in between that match TRBD1. This specimen consisted of CD4+ or CD8+ T cells sorted from blood, obtained in a trial of the OX40 agonist ivuxolimab. The sequenced DNA is TGTGCCAGCAGTCGCACAGGGGGCTCCTACAATGAGCAGTTCTTC. This encodes CASSRTGGSYNEQFF.